The following is a T cell receptor beta chain sequence with its context. Its specificity is not known. Every subset had its genomic DNA shared out evenly among several immunoSEQ plates. Original processing notes: Filtering differed since immunoSEQ provided only junctions, with no quality scores. The method was immunoSEQ multiplex PCR; TCRdb's version includes in-frame clones alone and lacks a portion of them. V, J and clone size were drawn from that table, and D and trimming were deduced from the DNA. Seen here are roughly 500,000 clones, about 95% observed once, and the top ten hold roughly 0.06%. The data belong to a study of shared clonotypes between healthy human individuals. Study-wide results and limits: How much donors shared clonotypes was expected to be affected by sequencing depth.

The receptor was isolated from a woman in her twenties or thirties in good health. Sequencing was carried out using naive CD4+ T cells sorted from blood. The sample's subset: CD45RA+ positively selected.

The CDR3 nucleotides are TGTGCCAGTAGCGTCCAGACAGGGGGCGGGGACGAGCAGTACTTC. It yields the protein CASSVQTGGGDEQYF. This chain joins TRBV19 and TRBJ2-7; 10 positions agree with TRBD1. CDR3 length: 15 amino acids. J was trimmed by 5 bases and V by 6 bases; bases with no gene match: 10. Germline CDR1 and CDR2: LNHDA and SQIVND (reference sequence).